This T cell receptor beta chain is drawn from a study of cytomegalovirus exposure and HLA in healthy donors. A multiplex PCR was run with 60 Vbeta primers and 13 Jbeta primers. Sequencing used immunoSEQ multiplex PCR; TCRdb keeps in-frame clones, though not all of them. The sample lists over 75,000 clones, about three quarters occurring once. The germline gives CDR1 SGHTS, CDR2 YDEGEE. CDR3 length: 16 amino acids. Losses at the gene ends were 9 bases for V and 5 bases for J; bases not matched to a gene: 13. Turning to this clone: Its antigen is still unknown.

Points from the study as a whole: Analyses of presence and absence presupposed an approximately uniform sequencing depth across donors. Trimming of TCR beta V- and J-genes showed a link, identified in a later analysis, to a missense DCLRE1C variant.

This TCR was sampled from a female donor in good health and CMV-seronegative. V is TRBV5-8 and J is TRBJ1-4; 10 bases fit TRBD1. The specimen was PBMCs. The CDR3 spells CATATGGSTLNEKLFF. The CDR3 DNA follows: TGTGCCACCGCGACAGGGGGCTCGACCCTAAATGAAAAACTGTTTTTT.